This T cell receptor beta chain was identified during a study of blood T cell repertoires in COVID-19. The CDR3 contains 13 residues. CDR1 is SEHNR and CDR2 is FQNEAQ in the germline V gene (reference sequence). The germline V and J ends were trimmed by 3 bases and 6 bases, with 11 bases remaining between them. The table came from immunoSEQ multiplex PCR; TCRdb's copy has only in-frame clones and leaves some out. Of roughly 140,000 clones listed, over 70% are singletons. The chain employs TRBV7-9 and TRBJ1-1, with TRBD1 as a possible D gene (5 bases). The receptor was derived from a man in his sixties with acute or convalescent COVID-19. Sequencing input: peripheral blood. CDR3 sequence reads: CASSFQGTPEAFF. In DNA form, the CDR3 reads TGTGCCAGCAGCTTCCAGGGTACCCCTGAAGCTTTCTTT.